One and the same sample provided the 14 T cell receptor beta chains below, sequenced in a study of blood T cells in healthy people across ages. A J-beta primer mix and a sample-barcoded 5' primer were used in a second PCR of roughly 7 to 12 cycles. TCRdb independently ran MiXCR on the 5' RACE reads; one entry per CDR3 protein. The sample lists about a million distinct CDR3 sequences, around 54% occurring once. The sample consisted of blood. The receptors were sampled from a woman between 55 and 75 years old in good health.

This clonotype was seen more than once but under ten times. V usage is TRBV29-1 and J usage is TRBJ1-2, with 9 bases identical to TRBD1. Germline assignment: CDR1 SQVTM and CDR2 ANQGSEA. The CDR3 runs 15 residues. Trimming removed 1 base from V and 4 bases from J; junction bases left unmatched: 7. Here the CDR3 DNA reads TGCAGCGTTGAAGTCCGGGACAGGGCGACCTATGGCTACACCTTC. Protein: CSVEVRDRATYGYTF.

This chain links TRBV20-1 with TRBJ2-7; 8 bases line up with TRBD1. V shed 3 bases and J 6 bases; nucleotides not matched to a gene: 7. This CDR3 contains 13 residues. Germline lookup yields CDR1 DFQATT and CDR2 SNEGSKA (reference sequence). CDR3 protein: CSARARGLGEQYF. The CDR3 DNA is TGCAGTGCTAGGGCCAGGGGGCTTGGCGAGCAGTACTTC.

The J gene is TRBJ1-6, the V gene TRBV15; D is undetermined. This CDR3 contains 13 residues. Trimming removed 5 bases from V and 6 bases from J, with 8 bases in between. Germline loops: CDR1 LNHNV, CDR2 YYDKDF (reference sequence). CDR3 sequence: CATSAGINSPLHF. CDR3 in DNA: TGTGCCACCAGCGCGGGGATTAATTCACCCCTCCACTTT.

This clonotype was picked up a small number of times. The rearrangement uses TRBV30 and TRBJ2-7; a weak D match, TRBD1 (6 bases). This CDR3 comprises 14 residues. Germline CDR1 reads GTSNPN; CDR2 reads SVGIG (reference sequence). V lost 2 bases to trimming and J lost 4 bases, with 15 bases between them. The CDR3 DNA sequence: TGTGCCTGGAGTTCAATGGGGGCAGGGTACGAGCAGTACTTC. Translation gives CAWSSMGAGYEQYF.

V usage is TRBV25-1 and J usage is TRBJ2-4; D ambiguous. The J call may be mistaken, given a closer DNA end match to TRBJ2-5. In germline, CDR1 is MGHDK, CDR2 SYGVNS. This CDR3 comprises 13 residues. The CDR3 region has the DNA TGTGCCAGCAGTGGGGTAACACGAGAGACCCAGTACTTC. Its translation is CASSGVTRETQYF.

V is TRBV27 and J is TRBJ1-5, with TRBD1 matching 9 bases. CDR1 is MNHEY, CDR2 SMNVEV, per germline (reference sequence). CDR3 length: 16 amino acids. V shed 6 bases, J shed 4 bases, and the junction held 10 bases outside the gene matches. The chain's CDR3 is CASRKDRGRVNQPQHF. The DNA for the CDR3 is TGTGCCAGCAGGAAGGACAGGGGACGGGTAAATCAGCCCCAGCATTTT.

The rearrangement uses TRBV11-2 and TRBJ2-1, with TRBD2 as a possible D gene (5 bases). The V gene lost 2 bases and the J gene lost 1 base, with 15 bases spanning the gap. The CDR3 totals 17 residues. Germline assignment: CDR1 SGHAT and CDR2 FQNNGV. The CDR3 region is CASSLSVGVRSYNEQFF. As DNA, the CDR3 is TGTGCCAGCAGCTTATCGGTGGGAGTCAGGTCCTACAATGAGCAGTTCTTC.

This clonotype was seen more than once but under ten times. The chain has TRBV5-1 and TRBJ2-3; D uncertain. Trimming cost V 9 bases and J 0 bases, with 8 bases left between them. In germline, CDR1 is SGHRS, CDR2 YFSETQ. The CDR3 is 12 residues long. CDR3 region: CATGESTDTQYF. The CDR3 DNA follows: TGCGCCACCGGCGAAAGCACAGATACGCAGTATTTT.

CDR3 sequence: CASSQDRDWREVSDTQYF. The CDR3 coding sequence is TGCGCCAGCAGCCAAGATCGGGATTGGCGGGAGGTGTCGGATACGCAGTATTTT. The chain has TRBV4-1 and TRBJ2-3, with TRBD2 matching over 8 bases. Germline V CDR1 and CDR2: MGHRA, YSYEKL. J lost 6 bases, V lost 0 bases, and 14 bases had no gene match. CDR3 length equals 18 residues.

V is TRBV29-1 and J is TRBJ2-3, with 8 positions matching TRBD2. Trimming removed 6 bases from V and 4 bases from J; junction bases left unmatched: 6. The CDR3 length is 13 residues. CDR1 is SQVTM, CDR2 ANQGSEA, per germline. The CDR3 coding sequence is TGCAGCGTCCCAGGACTAGCCGCAGATACGCAGTATTTT. Protein sequence: CSVPGLAADTQYF.

This rearrangement joins TRBV12-3 or TRBV12-4 to TRBJ1-6; D is undetermined. V dropped 7 bases and J dropped 7 bases, with 14 bases sitting between them. The CDR3 extends over 14 amino acids. The CDR3 loop reads CASTSAITNSPLHF. The CDR3 DNA follows: TGTGCCAGCACCTCTGCCATAACAAATTCACCCCTCCACTTT.

This sequence joins TRBV3-1 and TRBJ2-2; the D gene could be TRBD1 or TRBD2 (5 bases each). Germline loops: CDR1 LGHDT, CDR2 YNNKEL (reference sequence). V was trimmed by 6 bases and J by 5 bases, leaving 16 bases between them. This CDR3 is built from 15 residues. As DNA, the CDR3 is TGTGCCAGCAGTCTTTCGGGACGGCTGACCGGGGAGCTGTTTTTT. It yields the protein CASSLSGRLTGELFF. Full variable domain (missing parts from reference TRBV3-1 and TRBJ2-2): DTAVSQTPKYLVTQMGNDKSIKCEQNLGHDTMYWYKQDSKKFLKIMFSYNNKELIINETVPNRFSPKSPDKAHLNLHINSLELGDSAVYFCASSLSGRLTGELFFGEGSRLTVL.

The chain joins TRBV27 to TRBJ1-5, with 9 bases lining up with TRBD1. The CDR3 runs 14 residues. V lost 6 bases to trimming and J lost 9 bases; unmatched junction nucleotides: 9. Germline loops: CDR1 MNHEY, CDR2 SMNVEV (reference sequence). As DNA, the CDR3 is TGTGCCAGCAGCAACGACAGACAGGGGGGGCCCCAGCATTTT. Its protein is CASSNDRQGGPQHF.

This clonotype was picked up a small number of times. The rearrangement uses TRBV27 and TRBJ2-5, with 8 nucleotides matching TRBD2. The germline CDR1 and CDR2 sequences are MNHEY and SMNVEV (reference sequence). The V segment lost 1 base and the J segment 12 bases; nucleotides outside the gene matches: 7. This CDR3 is 13 amino acids long. The DNA for the CDR3 is TGTGCCAGCAGTTTATTCGGGGGGGACCGGGAGTACTTC. It encodes CASSLFGGDREYF.